The 7 T cell receptor beta chains below all came from one sample that was sequenced in a study of CD8+ T cells in alopecia areata. RNA was extracted and reverse transcribed into cDNA as the sequencing template. The data were produced by immunoSEQ multiplex PCR, yet TCRdb's version contains in-frame clones alone and is incomplete. The table records over 150,000 clones, around three fifths of them present only once. Sequencing was done on a sample of CD8+ T cells sorted from blood. These receptors came from a human donor in good health.

The chain has TRBV7-2 and TRBJ2-7; D gene ambiguous. This CDR3 is built from 13 residues. Germline CDR1 is SGHTA and CDR2 is FQGNSA. V was cut by 5 bases and J by 7 bases, with 15 bases left in between. The CDR3 DNA reads TGTGCCAGCAGCCCGCCCTCCCCTGGAGAGCAGTACTTC. It encodes CASSPPSPGEQYF.

This clone was seen more than once but under ten times. The chain uses TRBV28 and TRBJ2-1; 12 bases map to TRBD2. Losses at the gene ends were 3 bases for V and 6 bases for J; bases not matched to a gene: 9. CDR1 is MDHEN, CDR2 SYDVKM, per germline. The CDR3 extends over 17 amino acids. DNA for the CDR3: TGTGCCAGCAGTTTGGTGGCTAGCGGGGGGGTAGGCAATGAGCAGTTCTTC. Residues: CASSLVASGGVGNEQFF.

The chain links TRBV7-2 to TRBJ2-1, with 8 bases that match TRBD2. V lost 3 bases and J lost 7; bases outside the gene matches: 14. This CDR3 contains 17 residues. The germline V gene has CDR1 SGHTA and CDR2 FQGNSA. The CDR3 is CASSFTRLAGGSNEQFF. In nucleotides, the CDR3 is TGTGCCAGCAGCTTTACACGTCTAGCGGGTGGATCTAATGAGCAGTTCTTC.

The chain links TRBV7-2 to TRBJ2-1; perhaps TRBD2 as D (5 bases). V lost 7 bases, J lost 4 bases, and 17 bases lay in between. CDR1 and CDR2 (germline): SGHTA, FQGNSA. CDR3 length: 15 residues. The CDR3 DNA follows: TGTGCCAGCATCCTAGTGGCGGGTGGGTACAATGAGCAGTTCTTC. Residues: CASILVAGGYNEQFF.

The table lists this clone with a few counts. The V and J genes are TRBV29-1 and TRBJ1-2, with D unclear. The V gene's germline CDR1 is SQVTM and CDR2 ANQGSEA. V dropped 1 base and J dropped 8 bases, with 8 bases sitting between them. The CDR3 contains 11 residues. The CDR3 DNA follows: TGCAGCGTTGAAGTGGACCTGGGCTACACCTTC. Its protein is CSVEVDLGYTF.

This clone was recorded a few times. V is TRBV29-1 and J is TRBJ2-1; D remains unclear. The CDR3 consists of 14 residues. Germline V gene data show CDR1 as SQVTM and CDR2 as ANQGSEA. Deletions cut 4 bases from V and 1 base from J, with 11 bases between. The CDR3 DNA follows: TGCAGCGTTGTAGGGAAACCATCCTACAATGAGCAGTTCTTC. This encodes CSVVGKPSYNEQFF.

This sequence joins TRBV2 and TRBJ1-5; 10 bases match TRBD1. Germline CDR1 is SNHLY and CDR2 is FYNNEI. There are 16 residues in the CDR3. After removal of 6 bases from V and 8 bases from J, the junction contained 13 bases not matched to a gene. The CDR3 is CASSTGTGVPGEPQHF. Here the CDR3 DNA reads TGTGCCAGCAGCACCGGGACAGGGGTTCCCGGTGAGCCCCAGCATTTT.